This TCR beta chain was captured in a study of shared clonotypes between healthy human individuals. Turning to the study itself: The people who gave samples were a couple of women and a few men aged 18 to 49. Study findings and constraints: In having few donors, the study represented limited genetic and exposure-history diversity.

The V gene lost 1 base and the J gene lost 3 bases, with 7 bases spanning the gap. CDR1 is SGHTA and CDR2 is FQGNSA in the germline V gene. The CDR3 runs 13 residues. Details on this clone: What it binds is not known. The same CDR3 also results from other DNA sequences found in this sample.

Several immunoSEQ 96-well plates shared each subset's DNA, each plate a replicate. Libraries were prepared by immunoSEQ multiplex PCR; TCRdb keeps only in-frame clonotypes and omits some of them. The table has 400,000 to 600,000 clones, over 75% seen once. The sample comprised PBMCs. V gene TRBV7-2 combines with J gene TRBJ2-7; D possibly corresponds to TRBD2 (6 bases). The TCR originated in a woman in her 40s in good health. Some clones in this sample may be carry-over from other donors' samples. CDR3 nucleotides: TGTGCCAGCAGCTTAGGCGGGATCTACGAGCAGTACTTC. Translated, it gives CASSLGGIYEQYF.